This T cell receptor (beta chain) appears in the sequencing data of a study of follicular helper T cells after annual influenza vaccination. As to time point: 2015-2016 season, pre-vaccination. This table comes from immunoSEQ multiplex PCR, and its TCRdb copy is limited to in-frame clones, with some not included. The profile shows some 5,100 clones, around four fifths of them singletons. Germline V gives CDR1 SGHRS, CDR2 YFSETQ. V shed 0 bases, J shed 2 bases, and the junction held 6 bases outside the gene matches. The CDR3 is made up of 16 amino acids. The starting material was CXCR5- memory CD4+ T cells sorted from blood, obtained on the day of influenza vaccination. This TCR was sampled from an adult who received the influenza vaccine. The gene calls are TRBV5-1 and TRBJ2-3, with 7 nucleotides matching TRBD1. Here the CDR3 DNA reads TGCGCCAGCAGCTTGGCCCCGACAGGGACCACAGATACGCAGTATTTT. Amino acid sequence: CASSLAPTGTTDTQYF.